The sequence of this T cell receptor (beta chain) was determined in a study of control samples from healthy donors and cancer patients. Assay used: immunoSEQ multiplex PCR; TCRdb lists only in-frame clones, some missing. This sample has about 130,000 clones, with 80% to 95% found just once. Germline V CDR1 and CDR2: SGHAT, FQNNGV. The CDR3 contains 13 residues. V lost 8 bases to trimming and J lost 7 bases; unmatched junction nucleotides: 7. The TCR comes from a woman aged 45-59 years in good health. V and J are TRBV11-2 and TRBJ1-5, with 8 positions matching TRBD1. The material sequenced was blood. The CDR3 protein is CASGQGLEQPQHF. The CDR3 DNA reads as TGTGCCAGCGGACAGGGCCTGGAACAGCCCCAGCATTTT.